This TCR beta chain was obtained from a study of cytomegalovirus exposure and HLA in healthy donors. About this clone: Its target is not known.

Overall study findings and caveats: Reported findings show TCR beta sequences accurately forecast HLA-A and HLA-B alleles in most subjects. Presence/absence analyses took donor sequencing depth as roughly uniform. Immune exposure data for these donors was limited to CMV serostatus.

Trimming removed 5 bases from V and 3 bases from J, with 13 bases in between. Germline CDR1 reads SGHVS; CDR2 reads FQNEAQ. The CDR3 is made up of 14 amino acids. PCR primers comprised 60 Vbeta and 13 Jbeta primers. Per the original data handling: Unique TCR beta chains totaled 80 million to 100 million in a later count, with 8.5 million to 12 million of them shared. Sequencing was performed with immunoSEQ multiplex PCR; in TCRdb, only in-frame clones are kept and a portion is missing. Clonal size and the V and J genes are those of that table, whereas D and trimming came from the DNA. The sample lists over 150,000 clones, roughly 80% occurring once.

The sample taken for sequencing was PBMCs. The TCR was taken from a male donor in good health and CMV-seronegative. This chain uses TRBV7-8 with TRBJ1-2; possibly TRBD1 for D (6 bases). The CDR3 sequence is CASSVRDTYYGYTF. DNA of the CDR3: TGTGCCAGCAGCGTTCGGGACACTTACTATGGCTACACCTTC.